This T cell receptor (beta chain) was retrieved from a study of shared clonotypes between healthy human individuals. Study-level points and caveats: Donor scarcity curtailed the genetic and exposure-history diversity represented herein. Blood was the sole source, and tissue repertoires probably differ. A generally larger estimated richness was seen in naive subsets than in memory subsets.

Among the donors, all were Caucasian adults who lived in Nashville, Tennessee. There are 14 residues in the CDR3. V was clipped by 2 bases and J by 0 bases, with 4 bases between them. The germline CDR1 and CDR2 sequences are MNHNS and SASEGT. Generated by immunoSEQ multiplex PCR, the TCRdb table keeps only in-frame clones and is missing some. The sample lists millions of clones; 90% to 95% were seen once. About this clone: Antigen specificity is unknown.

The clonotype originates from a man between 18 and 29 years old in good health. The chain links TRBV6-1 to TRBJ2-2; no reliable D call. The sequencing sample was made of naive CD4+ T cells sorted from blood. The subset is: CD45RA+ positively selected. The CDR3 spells CASSETANTGELFF. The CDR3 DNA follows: TGTGCCAGCAGTGAAACAGCGAACACCGGGGAGCTGTTTTTT.